These 21 T cell receptor beta chains were sequenced from one sample in a study of tumor-infiltrating lymphocytes in primary liver carcinoma. The template, 450 to 650 ng total RNA, yielded TCR beta cDNA made with a constant-region primer. Three rounds of nested multiplex PCR with slightly modified ARM-PCR produced TCR beta libraries. It was with TRBV1-TRBV30 forward primers and a C-beta reverse primer that the first two PCR rounds were run, at approximately 10 cycles each. MiXCR was run by TCRdb on the multiplex PCR reads, yielding one entry per CDR3 protein. The sample lists under 200,000 distinct CDR3 sequences, around 60% occurring once. RNA was extracted from whole blood without cell sorting, alongside germline DNA. The sequenced material came from peripheral blood. Every receptor here comes from a woman in her fifties or sixties with primary liver carcinoma and hepatitis B virus infection.

The chain combines TRBV19 with TRBJ1-5; tentative D call: TRBD1 (6 bases). V lost 6 bases and J lost 4, with 13 bases in between. The CDR3 covers 14 residues. CDR1 and CDR2 (germline): LNHDA, SQIVND (reference sequence). DNA of the CDR3: TGTGCCAGTAGACCGGACAGCCGAAATCAGCCCCAGCATTTT. Translated: CASRPDSRNQPQHF.

This clonotype has a handful of counts. This chain joins TRBV28 and TRBJ2-1, with D maybe TRBD1 (5 bases). V dropped 5 bases and J dropped 3 bases, with 17 bases sitting between them. The CDR3 totals 16 residues. Germline values: CDR1 MDHEN, CDR2 SYDVKM. The CDR3 DNA follows: TGTGCCAGCAGTCCTCCGACAGCTGCACTCTACAATGAGCAGTTCTTC. It specifies CASSPPTAALYNEQFF.

At least ten counts were recorded for this clonotype. The rearrangement links TRBV29-1 to TRBJ2-7; D gene uncertain. Trimming left V 7 bases short and J 1 base short, with 14 bases between. The CDR3 is made up of 13 amino acids. From germline, CDR1 is SQVTM and CDR2 ANQGSEA. CDR3 loop: CSARPPSSYEQYF. The CDR3 DNA sequence: TGCAGCGCCCGACCCCCTTCGTCCTACGAGCAGTACTTC.

This clonotype was counted at least ten times. The CDR3 is CASGLKLNGEQFF. The CDR3 bases are TGTGCTAGTGGCCTCAAGCTAAATGGTGAGCAGTTCTTC. This chain links TRBV12-5 with TRBJ2-1, with D hard to call. Trimming cost V 6 bases and J 9 bases, with 15 bases left between them. The V gene's germline CDR1 is LGHNT and CDR2 FRNRAP. The CDR3 runs 13 residues. Variable domain in full (rest from reference TRBV12-5 and TRBJ2-1): DARVTQTPRHKVTEMGQEVTMRCQPILGHNTVFWYRQTMMQGLELLAYFRNRAPLDDSGMPKDRFSAEMPDATLATLKIQPSEPRDSAVYFCASGLKLNGEQFFGPGTRLTVL.

Regarding this clonotype: This may arise from a read error, as a much more abundant clone is one base away. The chain has TRBV6-5 and TRBJ1-2; unclear D gene. Trimming removed 7 bases from V and 0 bases from J, with 9 bases in between. In germline, CDR1 is MNHEY, CDR2 SVGAGI. This CDR3 comprises 13 residues. The CDR3 DNA follows: TGTGCCAGCACGGGAAACTCTAACTATGGCTACACCTTC. Translated, it gives CASTGNSNYGYTF.

Remarks on this clonotype: A much larger clone lies a single base off, so this may be a read error. The chain combines TRBV12-5 with TRBJ2-1; D is undetermined. The germline gives CDR1 LGHNT, CDR2 FRNRAP. The germline V and J ends were trimmed by 2 bases and 11 bases, with 13 bases remaining between them. CDR3 length: 13 residues. For the CDR3, the DNA is TGTGCTAGTGGTTTGCCGGCTAGGAAGAAGCAGTTCTTC. It specifies CASGLPARKKQFF.

With respect to this clonotype: A much larger clone differs by one base, so this may be a read error. The chain combines TRBV10-2 with TRBJ2-2; 7 bases are a match to TRBD1. This CDR3 spans 14 amino acids. CDR1 WSHSY and CDR2 SAAADI come from the germline V gene. Here the CDR3 reads CASKGTANTRELFF. CDR3 coding DNA: TGCGCCAGCAAAGGGACAGCGAACACCAGGGAGCTGTTTTTT.

On this clonotype: A read error may be the cause here, since a much bigger clone is one base away. As DNA, the CDR3 is TGCGCCAGCAACCAAGTTAGCAATCAGCCCCAGCATTTT. Protein sequence: CASNQVSNQPQHF. V usage is TRBV4-1 and J usage is TRBJ1-5; D is unclear. The CDR3 loop spans 13 amino acids. Germline CDR1 is MGHRA and CDR2 is YSYEKL.

This clonotype was detected ten times or more. The rearrangement joins TRBV10-2 to TRBJ1-5; D gene unclear. Germline-derived CDR1 and CDR2 are WSHSY and SAAADI. Between the trimmed V and J ends, which lost 2 bases and 3 bases, there was a span of 14 bases. This CDR3 contains 16 residues. The CDR3 nucleotides read TGCGCCAGCAGTGAGCGTGTGACGGAGAACAATCAGCCCCAGCATTTT. Amino acids: CASSERVTENNQPQHF.

By share of the sample, this clonotype is medium-sized. The V call is TRBV11-1, the J call TRBJ1-1, with D maybe TRBD1 (5 bases). The CDR3 runs 14 residues. Trimming pared 5 bases from V and 0 bases from J, leaving 10 bases between. Germline V gene sequence: CDR1 SGHAT, CDR2 FQDESV (reference sequence). CDR3 sequence: CASSQDILNTEAFF. CDR3 DNA: TGTGCCAGCAGCCAGGACATATTGAACACTGAAGCTTTCTTT.

In the case of this clonotype: As the CDR3 is not closed by the conserved phenylalanine or tryptophan, this likely results from a read error. The chain employs TRBV10-1 and TRBJ1-1; 10 nucleotides match TRBD1. CDR1 is WNHNN and CDR2 is SYGVQD in the germline V gene (reference sequence). The CDR3 consists of 16 residues. CDR3 nucleotides: TGCGCTAGCAGTTCCGTCCCGGGACAGGGGAAAACTGAAGCTTTCTCT. Protein sequence: CASSSVPGQGKTEAFS.

As to this clonotype: A much larger clone lies one base from this, so it may be a read error. This chain links TRBV12-3 or TRBV12-4 with TRBJ2-7; 12 bases match TRBD2. This CDR3 comprises 13 residues. Germline trimming cut 7 bases from V and 8 bases from J; bases unmatched to any gene: 6. CDR3 bases: TGTGCCAGCAAGCCTAGCGGGAGGGGCAAGCAGTACTTC. It yields the protein CASKPSGRGKQYF.

A note on this clonotype: Being one base from a much bigger clone, this may be a read error. V and J are TRBV5-4 and TRBJ2-5, with 7 bases identical to TRBD2. The CDR3 runs 14 residues. Germline V gene data show CDR1 as SGHNT and CDR2 as YYREEE (reference sequence). The CDR3 is CTSSPGRAQETQYF. CDR3 DNA: TGTACCAGCAGCCCAGGGAGGGCCCAAGAGACCCAGTACTTC.

In its sample, this clonotype was seen once. The rearrangement links TRBV4-1 to TRBJ2-2; 8 nucleotides match TRBD1. The J segment lost 3 bases and the V segment lost 5 bases, leaving 11 bases of the junction unmatched. This CDR3 has 17 amino acids. In germline, CDR1 is MGHRA, CDR2 YSYEKL. The CDR3 region has the DNA TGCGCCAGCAGCGTCCGACAGGGGACAATGGACACCGGGGAGCTGTTTTTT. As protein: CASSVRQGTMDTGELFF.

On this clonotype itself: A much bigger clone sits one base away, suggesting this may be a read error. V gene TRBV7-9 combines with J gene TRBJ2-2; the D is unclear. Germline CDR1 and CDR2: SEHNR and FQNEAQ (reference sequence). Between the trimmed V and J ends, which lost 1 base and 3 bases, there was a span of 12 bases. This CDR3 is 16 amino acids long. CDR3 loop: CASSLVIQRDTGELFF. The CDR3 nucleotides are TGTGCCAGCAGCTTAGTAATACAGAGAGACACCGGGGAGCTGTTTTTT.

The chain uses TRBV4-2 and TRBJ2-1; TRBD2 matches at 9 bases. V was clipped by 6 bases and J by 6 bases; unmatched bases: 12. The CDR3 covers 16 residues. Germline CDR1 and CDR2: LGHNA and YNFKEQ. The CDR3 region has the DNA TGTGCCAGCAGTCAACTGGAAAGCGGGAGGTGCAATGAGCAGTTCTTC. Its protein product is CASSQLESGRCNEQFF.

This clonotype was observed at least ten times. This chain joins TRBV6-6 and TRBJ2-1; D unresolved. The CDR3 has 13 residues. The germline gives CDR1 MNHNY, CDR2 SVGAGI (reference sequence). The V end lost 8 bases, the J end lost 6 bases, and 14 bases lay between the germline ends. The CDR3 nucleotides are TGTGCCAGCCATTTTGAGAGCGCCAATGAGCAGTTCTTC. It specifies CASHFESANEQFF.

About this clonotype: A read error may explain this, as a much larger clone is one base away. This sequence joins TRBV6-1 and TRBJ1-1; D uncertain. The CDR3 length is 15 residues. The germline CDR1 and CDR2 sequences are MNHNS and SASEGT. CDR3 nucleotide sequence: TGTGCCAGCAGTGATATGGGAAAAATGAACTCTGAAGCTTTCTTT. It encodes CASSDMGKMNSEAFF.

The chain is built from TRBV6-1 and TRBJ2-7; possible D gene TRBD1, 5 bases. Per the germline V gene, CDR1 is MNHNS and CDR2 is SASEGT. Trimming stripped 1 base from V and 7 bases from J, with 17 bases between. This CDR3 is built from 15 residues. CDR3 protein: CASSEEGWAGWEQYF. DNA of the CDR3: TGTGCCAGCAGTGAAGAAGGTTGGGCAGGGTGGGAGCAGTACTTC.

The rearrangement joins TRBV11-2 to TRBJ1-1; 7 bases align to TRBD1. The V and J ends lost 5 bases and 4 bases, in that order; junction bases with no gene match: 4. The CDR3 spans 13 residues. Germline-derived CDR1 and CDR2 are SGHAT and FQNNGV. CDR3 nucleotide sequence: TGTGCCAGCAGCCTGGGACAGTGCACTGAAGCTTTCTTT. Amino acids: CASSLGQCTEAFF.

This clonotype occurred many times. The gene calls are TRBV29-1 and TRBJ2-7; D might be TRBD2 (6 bases). Germline values: CDR1 SQVTM, CDR2 ANQGSEA. The CDR3 consists of 13 residues. V lost 6 bases to trimming and J lost 5 bases, with 17 bases between them. CDR3 residues: CSVARETVDEQYF. The DNA for the CDR3 is TGCAGCGTCGCTCGGGAGACGGTCGACGAGCAGTACTTC.